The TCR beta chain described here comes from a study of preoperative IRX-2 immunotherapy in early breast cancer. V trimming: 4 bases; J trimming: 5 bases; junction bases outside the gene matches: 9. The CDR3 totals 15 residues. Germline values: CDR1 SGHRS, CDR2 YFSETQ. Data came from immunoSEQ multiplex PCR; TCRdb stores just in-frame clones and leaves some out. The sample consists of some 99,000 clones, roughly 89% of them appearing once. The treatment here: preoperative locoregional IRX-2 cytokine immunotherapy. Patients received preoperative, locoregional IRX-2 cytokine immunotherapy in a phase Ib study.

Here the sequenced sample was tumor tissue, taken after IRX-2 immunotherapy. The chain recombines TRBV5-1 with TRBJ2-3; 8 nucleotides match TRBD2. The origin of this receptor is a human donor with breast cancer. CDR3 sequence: CASSGSGTRGDTQYF. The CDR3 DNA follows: TGCGCCAGCAGCGGCTCCGGGACTAGAGGAGATACGCAGTATTTT.